The 10 T cell receptor beta chains below all came from one sample that was sequenced in a study of cytomegalovirus exposure and HLA in healthy donors. PCR employed 60 Vbeta and 13 Jbeta primers. Here immunoSEQ multiplex PCR was the method, and the copy in TCRdb shows in-frame clones only, minus some. The sample contains 110,000 or so clones, approximately 77% of which appear only once. The sample taken for sequencing was PBMCs. The receptors derive from a man aged 45-60 years in good health and CMV-seropositive.

The chain couples TRBV30 to TRBJ1-3; 7 bases agree with TRBD1. V trimming: 5 bases; J trimming: 4 bases; junction bases outside the gene matches: 5. CDR1 and CDR2 from the germline V gene are GTSNPN and SVGIG (reference sequence). The CDR3 has 13 residues. DNA for the CDR3: TGTGCCTGGGACAGGGCGCGAGGAAACACCATATATTTT. This gives the protein CAWDRARGNTIYF. Full variable domain (missing parts from reference TRBV30 and TRBJ1-3): SQTIHQWPATLVQPVGSPLSLECTVEGTSNPNLYWYRQAAGRGLQLLFYSVGIGQISSEVPQNLSASRPQDRQFILSSKKLLLSDSGFYLCAWDRARGNTIYFGEGSWLTVV.

The chain combines TRBV28 with TRBJ2-7, with 7 bases matching TRBD1. CDR3 length equals 14 residues. Unmatched junction bases numbered 10, after V lost 5 bases and J lost 6 bases. Per the germline V gene, CDR1 is MDHEN and CDR2 is SYDVKM. The CDR3 DNA reads TGTGCCAGCAGTGTCCCGGGACAGATACGCGAGCAGTACTTC. Protein sequence: CASSVPGQIREQYF.

This clone appeared many times. Other nucleotide sequences in the sample specify the same CDR3. The chain couples TRBV30 to TRBJ1-6, with TRBD1 matching 7 bases. V lost 4 bases to trimming and J lost 5 bases; unmatched junction nucleotides: 8. Germline V gene lookup returns CDR1 GTSNPN and CDR2 SVGIG (reference sequence). The CDR3 contains 15 residues. As DNA, the CDR3 is TGTGCCTGGAAGGCAGGGGGGACCAATAATTCACCCCTCCACTTT. It codes for CAWKAGGTNNSPLHF.

This clone is a singleton in its sample. The V call is TRBV5-1, the J call TRBJ2-2, with 8 bases aligning to TRBD2. The V gene end was trimmed by 0 bases and the J gene end by 5 bases; junction bases not matched to a gene: 9. The CDR3 is made up of 17 amino acids. Germline V gene sequence: CDR1 SGHRS, CDR2 YFSETQ. Written as DNA, the CDR3 is TGCGCCAGCAGCTTGGATCCGAGCGGGAGACCGACCGGGGAGCTGTTTTTT. It specifies CASSLDPSGRPTGELFF.

V and J are TRBV18 and TRBJ1-1; D gene uncertain. Germline V gene sequence: CDR1 KGHSH, CDR2 LQKENI. V was clipped by 3 bases and J by 5 bases, with 10 bases between them. This CDR3 has 13 amino acids. The CDR3, as DNA: TGTGCCAGCTCACCGGTTTCAGGTACTGAAGCTTTCTTT. Translation: CASSPVSGTEAFF.

The chain recombines TRBV2 with TRBJ1-1; 7 bases are a match to TRBD1. The length of the CDR3 is 14 residues. V shed 7 bases and J 2 bases; nucleotides not matched to a gene: 7. Germline V CDR1 and CDR2: SNHLY, FYNNEI. The CDR3 spells CASTIRQGNTEAFF. CDR3 DNA: TGTGCCAGCACCATAAGACAGGGAAACACTGAAGCTTTCTTT.

The rearrangement uses TRBV6-5 and TRBJ2-2; D might be TRBD1 (6 bases). The germline V gene encodes CDR1 MNHEY and CDR2 SVGAGI. V lost 4 bases and J 2 bases, leaving 11 bases between the germline ends. This CDR3 contains 15 residues. The CDR3 nucleotides read TGTGCCAGCAGTTCTCACAGGGTTAACACCGGGGAGCTGTTTTTT. It is translated as CASSSHRVNTGELFF.

The genes are TRBV5-4 and TRBJ2-5; D is unresolved. V lost 4 bases to trimming and J lost 5 bases, with 12 bases between them. The CDR3 consists of 13 residues. Germline values: CDR1 SGHNT, CDR2 YYREEE (reference sequence). The CDR3 coding sequence is TGTGCCAGCAGCCAGTCCCCCTCGGAGACCCAGTACTTC. Protein sequence: CASSQSPSETQYF.

This chain links TRBV11-2 with TRBJ2-7; no definite D call. Per germline, CDR1 SGHAT and CDR2 FQNNGV. The CDR3 totals 14 residues. Deletions cut 1 base from V and 0 bases from J, with 7 bases between. Here the CDR3 reads CASSLAGLSYEQYF. CDR3 coding DNA: TGTGCCAGCAGCTTAGCGGGTCTCTCCTACGAGCAGTACTTC.

This clone was seen once. The chain joins TRBV5-1 to TRBJ2-7, with D perhaps TRBD1 (6 bases). The CDR3 spans 14 residues. CDR1 is SGHRS and CDR2 is YFSETQ in the germline V gene. Between the trimmed V and J ends, which lost 0 bases and 3 bases, there was a span of 10 bases. Here the CDR3 reads CASSLAPTGYEQYF. CDR3 nucleotide sequence: TGCGCCAGCAGCTTGGCGCCGACAGGCTACGAGCAGTACTTC.